This paragraph reports one T cell receptor (beta chain). The CDR3 is 14 amino acids. The trim removed 4 bases at V and 13 bases at J, leaving 11 bases unmatched. The germline V gene has CDR1 LNHDA and CDR2 SQIVND (reference sequence). This entry is derived from a study of cytomegalovirus exposure and HLA in healthy donors. Whole-study context: Out of 398 genotyped donors, less than 90% belonged to the Caucasian-associated ancestry cluster.

PCR employed 60 Vbeta and 13 Jbeta primers. Source study methods: Later reanalysis found tens of millions of unique TCR beta chains, about 10 million of them shared. Produced via immunoSEQ multiplex PCR; TCRdb's table is partial and in-frame only. V and J calls and clone size come straight from that table; D and trimming were deduced from the DNA. This sample carries about 130,000 clones, about 82% of them seen once, and the ten largest clones take approximately 1.1%. Each donor was healthy, and each was a bone marrow donor. The V and J genes are TRBV19 and TRBJ1-2; 11 nucleotides match TRBD1. Sequenced sample: PBMCs. This clonotype was obtained from a boy younger than 18 in good health and CMV-seronegative. DNA of the CDR3: TGTGCCAGTAGTACCAAAACCGGGACAGGGGGATCCACCTTC. This sequence encodes CASSTKTGTGGSTF.